This T cell receptor beta chain was obtained from a study of cytomegalovirus exposure and HLA in healthy donors. Study in general: In a later analysis, the roughly 120 validation repertoires were reported to have used the same platform as the roughly 610 first-cohort repertoires. Study-level findings and limits: The investigators catalogued 150 to 200 TCR beta chains as cytomegalovirus-associated. Most TCR sequences were rare, but some public TCRs occurred in many donors. As confirmed in vitro, a few CMV-associated chains were specific for CMV antigens.

Looked up from germline, CDR1 is LNHDA and CDR2 is SQIVND (reference sequence). V lost 0 bases and J 7 bases, leaving 16 bases between the germline ends. This CDR3 has 16 amino acids. Turning to this clone: Its antigen is unknown.

The table came from immunoSEQ multiplex PCR; TCRdb's copy has only in-frame clones and leaves some out. Counted here are roughly 70,000 clones, over 95% occurring once; the ten biggest clones make up 4.5% to 5%. This chain connects TRBV19 to TRBJ1-5; the D is unclear. The source is a woman in her late teens or twenties in good health and CMV-seropositive. The sequenced material came from PBMCs. CDR3 protein: CASSIDHAPTPQPQHF. The CDR3 region has the DNA TGTGCCAGTAGTATAGATCACGCTCCGACACCGCAGCCCCAGCATTTT. The full variable domain, with the rest looked up from reference TRBV19 and TRBJ1-5, is DGGITQSPKYLFRKEGQNVTLSCEQNLNHDAMYWYRQDPGQGLRLIYYSQIVNDFQKGDIAEGYSVSREKKESFPLTVTSAQKNPTAFYLCASSIDHAPTPQPQHFGDGTRLSIL.